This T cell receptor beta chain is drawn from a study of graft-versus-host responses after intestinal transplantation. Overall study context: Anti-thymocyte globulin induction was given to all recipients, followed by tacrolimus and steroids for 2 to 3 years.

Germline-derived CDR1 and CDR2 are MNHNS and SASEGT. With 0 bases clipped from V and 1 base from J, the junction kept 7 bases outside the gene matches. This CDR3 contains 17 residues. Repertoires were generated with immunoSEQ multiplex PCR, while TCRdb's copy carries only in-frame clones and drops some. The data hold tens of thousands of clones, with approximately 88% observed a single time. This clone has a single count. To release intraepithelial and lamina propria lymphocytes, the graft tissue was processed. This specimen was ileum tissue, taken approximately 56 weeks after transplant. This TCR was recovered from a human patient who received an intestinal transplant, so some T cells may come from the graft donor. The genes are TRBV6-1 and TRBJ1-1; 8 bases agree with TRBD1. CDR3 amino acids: CASSEALGQGRNTEAFF. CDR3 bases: TGTGCCAGCAGTGAAGCCCTCGGACAGGGTAGGAACACTGAAGCTTTCTTT.